The 32 T cell receptor beta chains below were found in one sample sequenced in a study of response to subunit inactivated influenza vaccine. TCRdb analysed the RT-PCR reads with MiXCR anew, one entry per CDR3 protein. The sample lists fewer than 650,000 distinct CDR3 sequences, 10% to 15% occurring once. Sequencing used PBMCs from blood, obtained about 40 days after vaccination. The receptors were gathered from a man in his fifties or sixties who received an inactivated influenza vaccine.

The table lists this clonotype with a few counts. The J gene is TRBJ2-7, the V gene TRBV6-2 or TRBV6-3, with D possibly TRBD1 on 5 matching bases. Germline V lookup: CDR1 MNHEY, CDR2 SVGEGT. The length of the CDR3 is 13 residues. Trimming stripped 2 bases from V and 3 bases from J, with 8 bases between. CDR3 loop: CASSYRQGYEQYF. Here the CDR3 DNA reads TGTGCCAGCAGTTACCGGCAGGGCTACGAGCAGTACTTC.

The gene calls are TRBV5-1 and TRBJ2-1; 9 bases fit TRBD2. The CDR3 is 15 amino acids. Germline V gives CDR1 SGHRS, CDR2 YFSETQ. V was pared by 4 bases and J by 4 bases, with 6 bases of the junction left unmatched. CDR3 residues: CASSLTSGQYNEQFF. CDR3 DNA sequence: TGCGCCAGCAGCCTTACTAGCGGGCAGTACAATGAGCAGTTCTTC.

The gene calls are TRBV29-1 and TRBJ2-3; no clear D gene. The V and J ends lost 7 bases and 2 bases respectively, with 13 bases between them. The germline V gene encodes CDR1 SQVTM and CDR2 ANQGSEA. This CDR3 is built from 13 residues. CDR3 in DNA: TGCAGCGCGACCTCTCGGAACACAGATACGCAGTATTTT. Translated, it gives CSATSRNTDTQYF.

This clonotype was counted only a few times. This chain connects TRBV2 to TRBJ2-3; 7 positions agree with TRBD2. The CDR3 extends over 15 amino acids. Trimming cost V 4 bases and J 0 bases; bases outside gene matches: 4. The germline CDR1 and CDR2 sequences are SNHLY and FYNNEI. CDR3 sequence reads: CASSVRGGSTDTQYF. The DNA of the CDR3 is TGTGCCAGCAGTGTGCGCGGGGGTAGCACAGATACGCAGTATTTT.

This clonotype was found a few times. This sequence joins TRBV5-1 and TRBJ2-3; maybe TRBD1 (5 bases). CDR1 is SGHRS, CDR2 YFSETQ, per germline. The CDR3 is made up of 13 amino acids. V lost 3 bases and J lost 4, with 9 bases in between. Here the CDR3 reads CASSSDTSDTQYF. The CDR3 DNA reads as TGCGCCAGCAGCTCGGACACGTCAGATACGCAGTATTTT. The full variable domain, with the rest looked up from reference TRBV5-1 and TRBJ2-3, is KAGVTQTPRYLIKTRGQQVTLSCSPISGHRSVSWYQQTPGQGLQFLFEYFSETQRNKGNFPGRFSGRQFSNSRSEMNVSTLELGDSALYLCASSSDTSDTQYFGPGTRLTVL.

The chain carries TRBV20-1 and TRBJ1-2; D may be TRBD1 (5 bases). Trimming cost V 6 bases and J 2 bases, with 10 bases left between them. In germline, CDR1 is DFQATT, CDR2 SNEGSKA (reference sequence). The CDR3 has 12 amino acids. As DNA, the CDR3 is TGCAGTGCCCAGGACAACAACTATGGCTACACCTTC. Translation: CSAQDNNYGYTF.

Points on this clonotype: A much larger clone differs from this one at a single base, so this may be a read error. J is TRBJ2-2 and V is TRBV24-1, with D perhaps matching TRBD1 (6 bases). The CDR3 spans 13 residues. The V end lost 9 bases, the J end lost 1 base, and 8 bases lay between the germline ends. CDR1 KGHDR and CDR2 SFDVKD come from the germline V gene. The CDR3 region has the DNA TGTGCCACCGGGACACTGAACACCGGGGAGCTGTTTTTT. This translates into CATGTLNTGELFF.

This clonotype was recorded a few times. The chain employs TRBV12-3 or TRBV12-4 and TRBJ2-7; 7 bases are shared with TRBD2. V lost 5 bases and J lost 7; bases outside the gene matches: 14. The CDR3 consists of 15 residues. Written as DNA, the CDR3 is TGTGCCAGCAGTCTAGGGGAGGGGCCCTTGGGGGAGCAGTACTTC. Amino acid sequence: CASSLGEGPLGEQYF.

CDR3 in amino acids: CATSTSGTGNTGELFF. The CDR3 nucleotides read TGTGCCACCAGCACCTCCGGGACAGGGAATACCGGGGAGCTGTTTTTT. The chain uses TRBV15 and TRBJ2-2, with 9 bases that match TRBD1. CDR3 length: 16 amino acids. CDR1 LNHNV and CDR2 YYDKDF come from the germline V gene (reference sequence). Trimming cost V 4 bases and J 5 bases; bases outside gene matches: 8.

This chain uses TRBV12-3 or TRBV12-4 with TRBJ2-1; 14 bases line up with TRBD2. V trimming: 0 bases; J trimming: 9 bases; junction bases outside the gene matches: 4. The CDR3 length is 16 residues. In DNA, the CDR3 is TGTGCCAGCAGTTTAGCGCGACTAGCGGGAGGGGGTGAGCAGTTCTTC. It is translated as CASSLARLAGGGEQFF.

This clonotype was recorded at least ten times. V gene TRBV6-5 combines with J gene TRBJ2-3, with D possibly matching TRBD2 (5 bases). Germline assignment: CDR1 MNHEY and CDR2 SVGAGI. Trimming cost V 2 bases and J 5 bases, with 11 bases left between them. The CDR3 runs 14 residues. CDR3 nucleotide sequence: TGTGCCAGCAGTTACGCCGGGGTTGGAGATACGCAGTATTTT. This translates into CASSYAGVGDTQYF.

CDR3 sequence (DNA): TGTGCCAGCAGTTACGGGACAGGGGGGAATGAAAAACTGTTTTTT. This encodes CASSYGTGGNEKLFF. The rearrangement links TRBV6-5 to TRBJ1-4, with 11 positions matching TRBD1. There are 15 residues in the CDR3. The germline V gene has CDR1 MNHEY and CDR2 SVGAGI. The J segment lost 5 bases and the V segment lost 2 bases, leaving 1 base of the junction unmatched.

This chain connects TRBV20-1 to TRBJ2-1, with a tentative D call TRBD2 (6 bases). This CDR3 spans 15 amino acids. The V gene lost 3 bases and the J gene lost 1 base, with 13 bases spanning the gap. The germline CDR1 and CDR2 sequences are DFQATT and SNEGSKA (reference sequence). CDR3 amino acids: CSASPGDASYNEQFF. The CDR3 nucleotides read TGCAGTGCTAGTCCGGGGGACGCTTCCTACAATGAGCAGTTCTTC.

In its sample, this clonotype was seen many times. The chain links TRBV5-1 to TRBJ2-3; 10 bases line up with TRBD2. Germline V CDR1 and CDR2: SGHRS, YFSETQ. The ends lost 0 bases at V and 2 bases at J; junction bases unmatched: 3. This CDR3 spans 16 amino acids. Here the CDR3 DNA reads TGCGCCAGCAGCTTGGGGCTAGCGGGGGACACAGATACGCAGTATTTT. Translating it yields CASSLGLAGDTDTQYF.

The rearrangement links TRBV30 to TRBJ1-3; D not resolved. Deletions cut 0 bases from V and 4 bases from J, with 16 bases between. This CDR3 region has 16 residues. Germline CDR1 and CDR2: GTSNPN and SVGIG (reference sequence). CDR3 sequence: CAWSVWQRRAGNTIYF. The CDR3, as DNA: TGTGCCTGGAGTGTATGGCAGCGAAGGGCCGGAAACACCATATATTTT.

The V and J genes are TRBV7-9 and TRBJ1-1; D remains unclear. This CDR3 is built from 15 residues. The germline V gene encodes CDR1 SEHNR and CDR2 FQNEAQ (reference sequence). The germline V and J ends were trimmed by 1 base and 4 bases, with 13 bases remaining between them. In nucleotides, the CDR3 is TGTGCCAGCAGCTTAGAGTGGCAAACGGGCACTGAAGCTTTCTTT. Its translation is CASSLEWQTGTEAFF. Complete variable domain (other parts from reference TRBV7-9 and TRBJ1-1): DTGVSQNPRHKITKRGQNVTFRCDPISEHNRLYWYRQTLGQGPEFLTYFQNEAQLEKSRLLSDRFSAERPKGSFSTLEIQRTEQGDSAMYLCASSLEWQTGTEAFFGQGTRLTVV.

This clonotype was seen at least ten times. The chain uses TRBV20-1 and TRBJ2-5; 9 bases match TRBD2. The trim removed 4 bases at V and 5 bases at J, leaving 11 bases unmatched. CDR1 is DFQATT, CDR2 SNEGSKA, per germline (reference sequence). The length of the CDR3 is 15 residues. CDR3 DNA: TGCAGTGCTATCCAGTTCGGGACTAGCAGGGAGACCCAGTACTTC. This codes for CSAIQFGTSRETQYF.

Note on this clonotype: This may stem from a read error, because a much larger clone lies one nucleotide away. This chain's CDR3 is CASSLGSGNNEQIF. The CDR3 nucleotides are TGCGCCAGCAGCTTGGGGTCGGGCAACAATGAGCAGATCTTC. This chain connects TRBV5-1 to TRBJ2-1; no definite D call. Looked up from germline, CDR1 is SGHRS and CDR2 is YFSETQ. The CDR3 is made up of 14 amino acids.

A few counts support this clonotype. The chain has TRBV10-3 and TRBJ2-3; D perhaps matches TRBD2 (7 bases). This CDR3 has 20 amino acids. Between the trimmed V and J ends, which lost 2 bases and 4 bases, there was a span of 28 bases. CDR1 is ENHRY, CDR2 SYGVKD, per germline. For the CDR3, the DNA is TGTGCCATCAGTGAGCCAGTGACCGGGGGGCCATGGAACCGCCCAGATACGCAGTATTTT. This gives the protein CAISEPVTGGPWNRPDTQYF.

This chain connects TRBV4-3 to TRBJ2-2; D is perhaps TRBD1 (6 bases). Per germline, CDR1 LGHNA and CDR2 YSLEER. V was cut by 0 bases and J by 4 bases, with 18 bases left in between. The length of the CDR3 is 18 residues. Written as DNA, the CDR3 is TGCGCCAGCAGCCAAGACCGGTTGACAGGTTCTTTCACCGGGGAGCTGTTTTTT. Encoded protein: CASSQDRLTGSFTGELFF.

The chain combines TRBV21-1 with TRBJ2-1. TRBV21-1 is a recognized pseudogene. This CDR3 region has 17 residues. CDR3 in amino acids: CASSKILGTHGINEQFF. The DNA for the CDR3 is TGTGCCAGCAGCAAGATCCTAGGTACTCACGGAATCAATGAGCAGTTCTTC.

The CDR3 region is CASSQEASEQETQYF. The DNA of the CDR3 is TGTGCCAGCAGCCAAGAAGCTAGCGAGCAAGAGACCCAGTACTTC. This chain joins TRBV4-2 and TRBJ2-5, with D possibly being TRBD2 (6 bases). The CDR3 sequence is 15 residues long. CDR1 and CDR2 (germline): LGHNA, YNFKEQ. Trimming cost V 0 bases and J 2 bases, with 10 bases left between them.

There are a few counts of this clonotype. This chain joins TRBV20-1 and TRBJ1-6; 8 positions match TRBD1. There are 16 residues in the CDR3. Losses at the gene ends were 0 bases for V and 7 bases for J; bases not matched to a gene: 8. Germline V gene lookup returns CDR1 DFQATT and CDR2 SNEGSKA (reference sequence). The CDR3 sequence: CSARDPVDRGNSPLHF. In DNA, the CDR3 is TGCAGTGCTAGAGATCCAGTTGACAGGGGCAATTCACCCCTCCACTTT.

This clonotype was counted between two and nine times. The rearrangement links TRBV29-1 to TRBJ2-5, with D perhaps matching TRBD1 (5 bases). The CDR3 spans 14 residues. CDR1 SQVTM and CDR2 ANQGSEA come from the germline V gene. V was shortened by 0 bases and J by 2 bases, with 10 bases between the two germline ends. CDR3 in amino acids: CSVEDLGQQETQYF. Written as DNA, the CDR3 is TGCAGCGTTGAAGATTTAGGACAACAAGAGACCCAGTACTTC.

This clonotype was seen more than once but under ten times. The V and J genes are TRBV14 and TRBJ2-3; 10 nucleotides agree with TRBD2. Germline V gene lookup returns CDR1 SGHDN and CDR2 FVKESK. V lost 5 bases, J lost 3 bases, and 5 bases stayed unmatched. This CDR3 region has 15 residues. This CDR3 is CASSAAGGETDTQYF. CDR3 nucleotides: TGTGCCAGCAGCGCAGCGGGAGGGGAGACAGATACGCAGTATTTT.

This clonotype was picked up many times. The V call is TRBV7-2, the J call TRBJ2-3, with no clear D. Trimming removed 4 bases from V and 3 bases from J, with 14 bases in between. The length of the CDR3 is 15 residues. Germline CDR1 is SGHTA and CDR2 is FQGNSA. The CDR3 protein is CASSSQWRETDTQYF. The CDR3 DNA follows: TGTGCCAGCAGCTCACAGTGGAGAGAGACAGATACGCAGTATTTT.

This clonotype turned up a few times. The J gene is TRBJ1-3, the V gene TRBV12-3 or TRBV12-4; D not certain. The CDR3 extends over 12 amino acids. The ends were cut back, 6 bases at V and 4 bases at J, with 7 bases in the middle. The CDR3 sequence: CASRRKGNTIYF. For the CDR3, the DNA is TGTGCCAGCAGAAGGAAAGGAAACACCATATATTTT.

In its sample, this clonotype was seen a few times. The chain recombines TRBV4-3 with TRBJ2-3; 13 nucleotides align to TRBD2. The germline V gene encodes CDR1 LGHNA and CDR2 YSLEER. There are 16 residues in the CDR3. V gave up 1 base and J gave up 5 bases; unmatched junction bases: 3. CDR3 nucleotides: TGCGCCAGCAGCCAAGGACTAGCGGGAGGAAGAGATACGCAGTATTTT. Translation: CASSQGLAGGRDTQYF.

The sample holds many counts of this clonotype. The chain joins TRBV11-1 to TRBJ2-7; 7 positions agree with TRBD1. The CDR3 extends over 18 amino acids. V shed 5 bases and J 3 bases; nucleotides not matched to a gene: 19. The germline V gene encodes CDR1 SGHAT and CDR2 FQDESV (reference sequence). The CDR3 protein is CASSIGLRTDRWVYEQYF. In DNA form, the CDR3 reads TGTGCCAGCAGCATAGGCTTAAGGACGGACAGGTGGGTCTACGAGCAGTACTTC.

This clonotype has just a few counts. The J gene is TRBJ2-7, the V gene TRBV6-2 or TRBV6-3; tentatively, D is TRBD2 (6 bases). In germline, CDR1 is MNHEY, CDR2 SVGEGT. Trimming stripped 4 bases from V and 3 bases from J, with 19 bases between. CDR3 length equals 16 residues. The CDR3, as DNA: TGTGCCAGCAGTTCAGGACCCCCGGGACTCCGCTACGAGCAGTACTTC. This gives the protein CASSSGPPGLRYEQYF.

The V gene is TRBV28, the J gene TRBJ2-2; D remains unclear. The CDR3 has 15 residues. V was pared by 3 bases and J by 2 bases, with 10 bases between. CDR1 MDHEN and CDR2 SYDVKM come from the germline V gene. For the CDR3, the DNA is TGTGCCAGCAGTTTGGTACTTTCAAACACCGGGGAGCTGTTTTTT. This gives the protein CASSLVLSNTGELFF.

The J gene is TRBJ2-7, the V gene TRBV29-1, with D maybe TRBD1 (7 bases). The CDR3 totals 13 residues. Trimming stripped 6 bases from V and 2 bases from J, with 14 bases between. The germline V gene encodes CDR1 SQVTM and CDR2 ANQGSEA. CDR3 bases: TGCAGCGTAGTGGGACAGCGGGCCTACGAGCAGTACTTC. Amino acids: CSVVGQRAYEQYF.